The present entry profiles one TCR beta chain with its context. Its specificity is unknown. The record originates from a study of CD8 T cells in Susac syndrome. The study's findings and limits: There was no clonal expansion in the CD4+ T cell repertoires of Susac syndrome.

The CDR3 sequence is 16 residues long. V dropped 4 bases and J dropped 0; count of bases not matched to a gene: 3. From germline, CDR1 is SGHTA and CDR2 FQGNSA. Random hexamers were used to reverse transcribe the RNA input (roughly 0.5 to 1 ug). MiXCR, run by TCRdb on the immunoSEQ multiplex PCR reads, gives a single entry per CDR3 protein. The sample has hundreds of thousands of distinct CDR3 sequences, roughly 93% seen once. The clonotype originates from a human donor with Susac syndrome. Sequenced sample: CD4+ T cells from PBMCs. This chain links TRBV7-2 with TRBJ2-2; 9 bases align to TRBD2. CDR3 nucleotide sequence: TGTGCCAGCAGCTATGAGCGGGGGGCGAACACCGGGGAGCTGTTTTTT. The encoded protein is CASSYERGANTGELFF.